These T cell receptor beta chains were read from a single sample in a study of blood T cell repertoires in COVID-19. The protocol was immunoSEQ multiplex PCR, while the TCRdb copy is restricted to in-frame clones and leaves out a portion. The sample lists roughly 170,000 clones, approximately 81% occurring once. Sequencing used PBMCs or T cells enriched from blood (not recorded which). The source of these receptors is a woman in her thirties or forties with acute COVID-19. CDR3s include the opening cysteine and the closing phenylalanine or tryptophan. A D gene is named only where the DNA matches it firmly. Part of the rows lack a size; the others show once, few, many or a class for expanded clones.

V gene	J gene	D gene	clone size	CDR3 DNA	CDR3 protein
TRBV30	TRBJ1-5	-	-	TGTGCCTGGACAACAGAATTTAATCAGCCCCAGCATTTT	CAWTTEFNQPQHF
TRBV14	TRBJ2-1	TRBD2	-	TGTGCCAGCAGCCTCCGGACTAGCGGGATCGGGCAGTTCTTC	CASSLRTSGIGQFF
TRBV7-2	TRBJ2-1	TRBD2	once	TGTGCCAGCAGCTTAGTGCACGGGACTAGTGGTGAGCAGTTCTTC	CASSLVHGTSGEQFF
TRBV6-6	TRBJ2-4	-	-	TGTGCCAGCAGTTACACCGGGATCGAAAACATTCAGTACTTC	CASSYTGIENIQYF
TRBV19	TRBJ2-5	-	-	TGTGCCAGTAGTATAATGGGACACCTCCAAGAGACCCAGTACTTC	CASSIMGHLQETQYF
TRBV7-8	TRBJ2-1	TRBD2	-	TGTGCCAGCAGCTTAGTAGTGTCTAGCGGGAGTGTTGAGCAGTTCTTC	CASSLVVSSGSVEQFF
TRBV5-1	TRBJ2-7	TRBD1	-	TGCGCCAGCAGATTAGGACAGGCCTACGAGCAGTACTTC	CASRLGQAYEQYF
TRBV5-6	TRBJ2-1	TRBD2	-	TGTGCCAGCAGCAGATTCACTAGCGGGGACCACAATGAGCAGTTCTTC	CASSRFTSGDHNEQFF
TRBV14	TRBJ2-5	-	-	TGTGCCAGCAGCCAAGATCGGGTAGTCGGAGAGACCCAGTACTTC	CASSQDRVVGETQYF
TRBV5-5	TRBJ2-3	TRBD2	-	TGTGCCAGCAGCCGCGGCCTAGCGGGAGACGTAGATACGCAGTATTTT	CASSRGLAGDVDTQYF
TRBV18	TRBJ1-3	-	-	TGTGCCAGCTCACCACCGAGCATCTATGGAAACACCATATATTTT	CASSPPSIYGNTIYF
TRBV6-2/TRBV6-3	TRBJ2-7	TRBD1	-	TGTGCCAGCAGCCCGGGACAGGAGTACTACGAGCAGTACTTC	CASSPGQEYYEQYF
TRBV3-1/TRBV3-2	TRBJ2-7	-	-	TGTGCCAGCAGCCAACGGGGGTACGAGCAGTACTTC	CASSQRGYEQYF
TRBV6-1	TRBJ1-6	-	-	TGTGCCAGCAGTGAAGCTCCTTATTCACCCCTCCACTTT	CASSEAPYSPLHF
TRBV5-7	TRBJ2-2	-	-	TGTGCCAGCAGCACTGGGACACCCGGGGAGCTGTTTTTT	CASSTGTPGELFF
TRBV27	TRBJ2-3	-	-	TGTGCCAGCAGTCTACAGGCCAGCTACACAGATACGCAGTATTTT	CASSLQASYTDTQYF
TRBV5-8	TRBJ2-7	-	-	TGTGCCAGCAGCAAGGCAGTGGAGCTCTACGAGCAGTACTTC	CASSKAVELYEQYF
TRBV2	TRBJ1-1	TRBD1	-	TGTGCCAGCAGGGGACAGGGACCAGGCACTGAAGCTTTCTTT	CASRGQGPGTEAFF
TRBV3-1/TRBV3-2	TRBJ2-5	-	many	TGTGCCAGCAGCTCCGCCGGAGAGACCCAGTACTTC	CASSSAGETQYF
TRBV28	TRBJ1-1	-	few	TGTGCCAGCAGTTTAGGGGGAGGGGCCGGCACTGAAGCTTTCTTT	CASSLGGGAGTEAFF
TRBV7-2	TRBJ2-7	TRBD2	-	TGTGCCAGCAGCTTACGACTAGCCGACGAGCAGTACTTC	CASSLRLADEQYF
TRBV7-9	TRBJ1-1	TRBD1	few	TGTGCCAGCAGCTCCAGGACAGGGGGCCCTGAAGCTTTCTTT	CASSSRTGGPEAFF
TRBV5-4	TRBJ1-2	-	-	TGTGCCAGCAGCCCGGGAGGGGTTTCGGGCTATGGCTACACCTTC	CASSPGGVSGYGYTF
TRBV25-1	TRBJ2-1	TRBD1	-	TGTGCCAGCAGTGCTCTTACTTCGGTGACAGGGCGGAATGAGCAGTTCTTC	CASSALTSVTGRNEQFF
TRBV5-4	TRBJ2-4	TRBD1	-	TGTGCCAGCAGCTTGGAAGGGGGCGCAGCCAAAAACATTCAGTACTTC	CASSLEGGAAKNIQYF
TRBV19	TRBJ2-1	TRBD2	-	TGTGCCAGTAGTAAGAGGACTAGCGGGAGTATAAATGAGCAGTTCTTC	CASSKRTSGSINEQFF
TRBV19	TRBJ2-3	-	-	TGTGCCAGTAGTAGGATCCAGGAGGAGGGTACGCAGTATTTT	CASSRIQEEGTQYF
TRBV4-2	TRBJ2-1	TRBD2	-	TGTGCCAGCAGCCAAGGGATAGCGGGAGGCCTCCGACTGGCTGGAAATGAGCAGTTCTTC	CASSQGIAGGLRLAGNEQFF
TRBV27	TRBJ1-6	-	-	TGTGCCAGCAGTCCCCCGGCAGGGGCGAGTGGAGTTCGGTCACCCCTCCACTTT	CASSPPAGASGVRSPLHF
TRBV5-1	TRBJ2-3	-	-	TGCGCCAGCAGCGGAGACACAGATACGCAGTATTTT	CASSGDTDTQYF
TRBV7-8	TRBJ1-3	-	-	TGTGCCAGCAGCTTAGCGTTATCTGGAAACACCATATATTTT	CASSLALSGNTIYF
TRBV27	TRBJ1-2	TRBD1	-	TGTGCCAGCAGCCAGTACAGGGGGCGAGATTGGGTCTATGGCTACACCTTC	CASSQYRGRDWVYGYTF
TRBV6-5	TRBJ2-3	-	-	TGTGCCAGCAGTTACCGAGATACGCAGTATTTT	CASSYRDTQYF
TRBV2	TRBJ2-6	-	many	TGTGCCAGCAGTGAACGGTCCGGGGCTGGGGCCAACGTCCTGACTTTC	CASSERSGAGANVLTF
TRBV4-2	TRBJ1-6	-	-	TGTGCCAGCAGCCAAGATCTGGCAGGTATAAATTCACCCCTCCACTTT	CASSQDLAGINSPLHF
TRBV7-2	TRBJ1-1	-	-	TGTGCCAGCAGCCGGGCGGGGGTGGCGGGAACTGAAGCTTTCTTT	CASSRAGVAGTEAFF
TRBV2	TRBJ1-2	TRBD1	many	TGTGCCAGCAGTAGAGACAGGGCCTCGAACTATGGCTACACCTTC	CASSRDRASNYGYTF
TRBV6-5	TRBJ2-3	TRBD2	few	TGTGCCAGCAGTCGTCTAGCGGATAGCACAGATACGCAGTATTTT	CASSRLADSTDTQYF
TRBV4-1	TRBJ2-5	-	many	TGCGCCAGCAGCCAGCCCTTGGGGGAGGCGGAGACCCAGTACTTC	CASSQPLGEAETQYF
TRBV19	TRBJ2-7	TRBD2	-	TGTGCCAGTAGTATCAGGCTAGCGGGAGCCAACCACCACTACGAGCAGTACTTC	CASSIRLAGANHHYEQYF
TRBV19	TRBJ1-2	TRBD1	-	TGTGCCAGTAGTTGGGACAGGAGGTATGGCTACACCTTC	CASSWDRRYGYTF
TRBV28	TRBJ1-2	-	-	TGTGCCAGCGGTACACCCTATGGCTACACCTTC	CASGTPYGYTF
TRBV5-1	TRBJ2-2	-	-	TGCGCCAGCAGCCCACCGGGTCAGTTGAACACCGGGGAGCTGTTTTTT	CASSPPGQLNTGELFF
TRBV5-4	TRBJ1-1	TRBD1	-	TGTGCCAGCAGCTCCTTCCAGGGGGCTGAAACTGAAGCTTTCTTT	CASSSFQGAETEAFF
TRBV5-4	TRBJ2-3	-	-	TGTGCCAGCAGCCCTCCAGGGCGAGATACGCAGTATTTT	CASSPPGRDTQYF
TRBV9	TRBJ2-1	TRBD2	-	TGTGCCAGCAGCGTGGACGGGAGGGCCTTTGGTGGCAATGAGCAGTTCTTC	CASSVDGRAFGGNEQFF
TRBV19	TRBJ2-3	-	-	TGTGCCAGTAGCATGAAAGGGGCTTTACAAGATACGCAGTATTTT	CASSMKGALQDTQYF
TRBV6-5	TRBJ2-7	-	-	TGTGCCAGCACCAAAGACAGCCCCTACGAGCAGTACTTC	CASTKDSPYEQYF
TRBV25-1	TRBJ1-1	-	-	TGTGCCAGCAGTGATCAAGGCAGGGACACTGAAGCTTTCTTT	CASSDQGRDTEAFF
TRBV4-2	TRBJ2-7	TRBD2	-	TGTGCCAGCAGCCAAGAGGTTGGTCGGCTAGCGGGAGTACCCGACGAGCAGTACTTC	CASSQEVGRLAGVPDEQYF
TRBV4-1	TRBJ2-1	TRBD2	once	TGCGCCAGCAGCCAAGCATTAGCGGGAGCTTACAATGAGCAGTTCTTC	CASSQALAGAYNEQFF
TRBV19	TRBJ1-2	TRBD1	-	TGTGCCAGTAGCCCACAGGGGGCGGATGGCTACACCTTC	CASSPQGADGYTF
TRBV30	TRBJ1-1	TRBD1	few	TGTGCCTGGAGTACGACAGGGGGCACTGAAGCTTTCTTT	CAWSTTGGTEAFF
TRBV3-1/TRBV3-2	TRBJ2-7	-	-	TGTGCCAGCAGCCTCGGTTTGTACGAGCAGTACTTC	CASSLGLYEQYF
TRBV19	TRBJ1-1	-	-	TGTGCCAGTAGCGCCGAGGGCTCCTGGGGCACTGAAGCTTTCTTT	CASSAEGSWGTEAFF
TRBV19	TRBJ1-1	-	few	TGTGCCAGTAGTATTTCGGGTAGCTCGAACACTGAAGCTTTCTTT	CASSISGSSNTEAFF
TRBV6-5	TRBJ1-6	-	once	TGTGCCAGCAGTTACTCTCCCTTTGGCAATTCACCCCTCCACTTT	CASSYSPFGNSPLHF